This T cell receptor (beta chain) was observed in a study of T cell responses to AZD1222 COVID-19 vaccine. General study points: It was only after the peak T cell response that any repertoires were sampled. Only a handful of AZD1222 recipients, roughly 6 in all, had baseline seropositivity. Clonal diversity may have been underestimated, and the donors were mostly white British, with more females than males.

This clone appeared a single time. What it binds is unknown. Using immunoSEQ multiplex PCR, the repertoire was profiled, and TCRdb retains in-frame clones only, with some absent. The data hold about 90,000 clones, with nearly 90% observed a single time. There are 15 residues in the CDR3. The V gene end was trimmed by 3 bases and the J gene end by 8 bases; junction bases not matched to a gene: 6. Germline CDR1 KGHDR, CDR2 SFDVKD. Sample: peripheral blood, taken on day 0 of AZD1222 vaccination. This receptor was identified in an adult in good health. V gene TRBV24-1 combines with J gene TRBJ1-4, with 9 nucleotides matching TRBD1. Here the CDR3 DNA reads TGTGCCACCAGTGATACGGGACAGGGATTCGAAAAACTGTTTTTT. Translation gives CATSDTGQGFEKLFF.